One and the same sample provided the 31 T cell receptor beta chains below, sequenced in a study of cytomegalovirus exposure and HLA in healthy donors. PCR was performed using 60 Vbeta and 13 Jbeta primers. The protocol was immunoSEQ multiplex PCR, while the TCRdb copy is restricted to in-frame clones and leaves out a portion. The data show about 200,000 clones, with about 12% seen just once and 7.8% held by the top ten. The sample taken for sequencing was PBMCs. Receptors originate from a man aged 50-59 years in good health and CMV-seropositive.

V usage is TRBV4-3 and J usage is TRBJ1-2; 10 positions agree with TRBD1. The V and J ends lost 0 bases and 4 bases, in that order; junction bases with no gene match: 2. CDR3 size: 15 residues. Germline V gene lookup returns CDR1 LGHNA and CDR2 YSLEER. DNA for the CDR3: TGCGCCAGCAGCCAAGATCGGACAGGGGGCTATGGCTACACCTTC. Residues: CASSQDRTGGYGYTF.

Turning to this clone: Other DNA sequences in the same sample also yield this CDR3. V gene TRBV19 combines with J gene TRBJ1-5; D might be TRBD1 (6 bases). Germline V gene data show CDR1 as LNHDA and CDR2 as SQIVND (reference sequence). The CDR3 is 15 amino acids. V was trimmed by 2 bases and J by 0 bases, leaving 8 bases between them. The CDR3 here is CASSISRGSNQPQHF. The CDR3 coding sequence is TGTGCCAGTAGTATAAGCAGGGGTAGCAATCAGCCCCAGCATTTT.

This clone has more than one count but fewer than ten. The genes are TRBV15 and TRBJ1-1; perhaps TRBD1 as D (5 bases). Germline V gene lookup returns CDR1 LNHNV and CDR2 YYDKDF (reference sequence). V lost 0 bases, J lost 7 bases, and 9 bases lay in between. This CDR3 region has 13 residues. In DNA form, the CDR3 reads TGTGCCACCAGCAGAGATGGGGCCTTTGAAGCTTTCTTT. Its translation: CATSRDGAFEAFF.

In this sample, this clone turned up a few times. V usage is TRBV5-1 and J usage is TRBJ1-4; 7 bases are a match to TRBD1. The CDR3 spans 16 residues. Germline V CDR1 and CDR2: SGHRS, YFSETQ. The J segment lost 6 bases and the V segment lost 0 bases, leaving 8 bases of the junction unmatched. The chain's CDR3 is CASSLDGTEGYEKLFF. CDR3 coding DNA: TGCGCCAGCAGCTTGGACGGGACAGAAGGTTATGAAAAACTGTTTTTT.

This chain joins TRBV5-1 and TRBJ2-3; TRBD2 agrees at 12 bases. V dropped 4 bases and J dropped 1; count of bases not matched to a gene: 4. Germline V gene data show CDR1 as SGHRS and CDR2 as YFSETQ. CDR3 length equals 16 residues. The CDR3 DNA is TGCGCCAGCAGCAGTGGACTAGCGGGACGCACAGATACGCAGTATTTT. This gives the protein CASSSGLAGRTDTQYF.

This clone was detected a few times. The rearrangement joins TRBV27 to TRBJ1-2, with no clear D. The CDR3 spans 11 residues. Trimming cost V 7 bases and J 1 base, with 4 bases left between them. Germline loops: CDR1 MNHEY, CDR2 SMNVEV (reference sequence). As DNA, the CDR3 is TGTGCCAGCATGAGTAACTATGGCTACACCTTC. It specifies CASMSNYGYTF.

This sequence joins TRBV4-1 and TRBJ1-1; D gene ambiguous. This CDR3 has 18 residues. Germline CDR1 MGHRA, CDR2 YSYEKL. V was trimmed by 1 base and J by 0 bases, leaving 18 bases between them. The CDR3 is CASSQGTLGRRMNTEAFF. The CDR3 region has the DNA TGCGCCAGCAGCCAAGGAACCTTGGGGAGAAGGATGAACACTGAAGCTTTCTTT.

The CDR3 sequence is CASSSLGRQFF. The DNA for the CDR3 is TGTGCCAGCAGCTCCCTGGGGCGGCAGTTCTTC. The genes are TRBV7-2 and TRBJ2-1; D perhaps matches TRBD1 (5 bases). V was cut by 4 bases and J by 12 bases, with 10 bases left in between. CDR1 is SGHTA and CDR2 is FQGNSA in the germline V gene. This CDR3 contains 11 residues. Together with reference TRBV7-2 and TRBJ2-1, the CDR3 gives the full variable domain: GAGVSQSPSNKVTEKGKDVELRCDPISGHTALYWYRQSLGQGLEFLIYFQGNSAPDKSGLPSDRFSAERTGGSVSTLTIQRTQQEDSAVYLCASSSLGRQFFGPGTRLTVL.

The V and J genes are TRBV5-6 and TRBJ1-2; 7 bases are a match to TRBD1. Germline V gene data show CDR1 as SGHDT and CDR2 as YYEEEE. V was clipped by 3 bases and J by 4 bases; unmatched bases: 6. The CDR3 extends over 14 amino acids. The CDR3 coding sequence is TGTGCCAGCAGCTCAACCGGGACAGCCTATGGCTACACCTTC. It yields the protein CASSSTGTAYGYTF.

This clone was picked up a small number of times. The chain has TRBV7-2 and TRBJ2-1, with 7 bases identical to TRBD1. From germline, CDR1 is SGHTA and CDR2 FQGNSA. This CDR3 is built from 14 residues. V trimming: 4 bases; J trimming: 7 bases; junction bases outside the gene matches: 7. The CDR3 coding sequence is TGTGCCAGCAGCTCCAATCAGGGGGATAATGAGCAGTTCTTC. Protein: CASSSNQGDNEQFF.

This clone was observed a handful of times. The genes are TRBV10-2 and TRBJ2-5, with TRBD1 identical over 12 bases. After removal of 8 bases from V and 5 bases from J, the junction contained 6 bases not matched to a gene. Looked up from germline, CDR1 is WSHSY and CDR2 is SAAADI. The CDR3 length is 14 residues. CDR3: CASGDRGLGETQYF. The CDR3 DNA sequence: TGCGCCAGCGGGGACAGGGGGCTGGGGGAGACCCAGTACTTC.

A few counts support this clone. At one end, the junction sequence differs from germline, possibly due to a read error. This chain connects TRBV9 to TRBJ1-1; TRBD1 matches 10 bases. In germline, CDR1 is SGDLS, CDR2 YYNGEE. CDR3 length: 13 residues. CDR3 coding DNA: TGTGCCAGCAGCGTAGTTGGGACAGGGGAAGTTTTTTTT. It encodes CASSVVGTGEVFF.

The CDR3 here is CASSSRSRQVYSNQPQHF. DNA for the CDR3: TGTGCCAGTAGTTCCCGCTCTCGACAGGTTTATAGCAATCAGCCCCAGCATTTT. V usage is TRBV19 and J usage is TRBJ1-5; D may be TRBD1 (6 bases). The CDR3 totals 18 residues. Germline loops: CDR1 LNHDA, CDR2 SQIVND (reference sequence). V was trimmed by 5 bases and J by 0 bases, leaving 20 bases between them.

The J gene is TRBJ2-2, the V gene TRBV30; no definite D call. Trimming stripped 3 bases from V and 1 base from J, with 9 bases between. The CDR3 is 14 residues long. Per germline, CDR1 GTSNPN and CDR2 SVGIG (reference sequence). CDR3 in DNA: TGTGCCTGGAGGTTGGCCTTGAACACCGGGGAGCTGTTTTTT. Its protein product is CAWRLALNTGELFF. Full variable domain (missing parts from reference TRBV30 and TRBJ2-2): SQTIHQWPATLVQPVGSPLSLECTVEGTSNPNLYWYRQAAGRGLQLLFYSVGIGQISSEVPQNLSASRPQDRQFILSSKKLLLSDSGFYLCAWRLALNTGELFFGEGSRLTVL.

This clone was detected only a few times. J is TRBJ1-6 and V is TRBV6-5; tentatively, D is TRBD1 (6 bases). The CDR3 runs to 16 residues. The V gene lost 2 bases and the J gene lost 7 bases, with 15 bases spanning the gap. Germline CDR1 MNHEY, CDR2 SVGAGI. In DNA form, the CDR3 reads TGTGCCAGCAGTTACGGGGGATATAGGGGGAATTCACCCCTCCACTTT. This codes for CASSYGGYRGNSPLHF.

This chain links TRBV4-2 with TRBJ2-3; no reliable D call. Trimming cost V 2 bases and J 4 bases, with 7 bases left between them. The CDR3 contains 13 residues. The germline V gene encodes CDR1 LGHNA and CDR2 YNFKEQ. The CDR3 nucleotides are TGTGCCAGCAGCCAACAAGCCGCAGATACGCAGTATTTT. It yields the protein CASSQQAADTQYF.

This clone has just a few counts. The rearrangement uses TRBV18 and TRBJ1-1; unclear D gene. Trimming removed 3 bases at V and 0 bases at J, with 11 bases between. Germline-derived CDR1 and CDR2 are KGHSH and LQKENI. This CDR3 contains 15 residues. DNA for the CDR3: TGTGCCAGCTCACCTAAGGCGGATATGAACACTGAAGCTTTCTTT. It specifies CASSPKADMNTEAFF.

This clone turned up a few times. This chain connects TRBV5-6 to TRBJ2-3; the match to TRBD2 covers 8 bases. This CDR3 contains 15 residues. Germline lookup yields CDR1 SGHDT and CDR2 YYEEEE. Trimming cost V 1 base and J 3 bases; bases outside gene matches: 4. DNA for the CDR3: TGTGCCAGCAGCTTGTACAGACTAGCGACAGATACGCAGTATTTT. Its translation: CASSLYRLATDTQYF.

This clone was observed a handful of times. The chain links TRBV6-5 to TRBJ2-2; TRBD1 agrees at 10 bases. Unmatched junction bases numbered 4, after V lost 5 bases and J lost 7 bases. The CDR3 is 14 amino acids. Germline V gives CDR1 MNHEY, CDR2 SVGAGI. CDR3 sequence: CASSRGQGIGELFF. CDR3 bases: TGTGCCAGCAGTCGGGGACAGGGGATCGGGGAGCTGTTTTTT.

The V and J genes are TRBV27 and TRBJ1-5; D not certain. Germline-derived CDR1 and CDR2 are MNHEY and SMNVEV (reference sequence). Trimming shortened V by 8 bases and J by 6 bases, and 14 bases separated the two germline ends. The CDR3 totals 13 residues. CDR3 in amino acids: CASREDLVQPQHF. CDR3 in DNA: TGTGCCAGCCGGGAGGATCTGGTTCAGCCCCAGCATTTT.

J is TRBJ2-1 and V is TRBV18; D remains ambiguous. The CDR3 length is 14 residues. From germline, CDR1 is KGHSH and CDR2 LQKENI. Deletions cut 1 base from V and 5 bases from J, with 9 bases between. CDR3 in amino acids: CASSPLSADNEQFF. The CDR3 region has the DNA TGTGCCAGCTCACCACTGAGCGCCGACAATGAGCAGTTCTTC. The variable domain in full, with the rest retrieved from reference TRBV18 and TRBJ2-1, is NAGVMQNPRHLVRRRGQEARLRCSPMKGHSHVYWYRQLPEEGLKFMVYLQKENIIDESGMPKERFSAEFPKEGPSILRIQQVVRGDSAAYFCASSPLSADNEQFFGPGTRLTVL.

The rearrangement joins TRBV19 to TRBJ2-6; 10 bases are a match to TRBD1. Germline loops: CDR1 LNHDA, CDR2 SQIVND (reference sequence). V gave up 6 bases and J gave up 0 bases; unmatched junction bases: 8. The CDR3 covers 18 residues. The CDR3 is CASRALGTGVSGANVLTF. CDR3 nucleotides: TGTGCCAGTAGGGCCCTGGGGACAGGGGTCTCTGGGGCCAACGTCCTGACTTTC.

This clone has a single count. The rearrangement uses TRBV9 and TRBJ1-2; 8 nucleotides line up with TRBD1. Germline-derived CDR1 and CDR2 are SGDLS and YYNGEE. V was pared by 0 bases and J by 6 bases, with 7 bases of the junction left unmatched. The CDR3 length is 15 residues. This chain's CDR3 is CASSVAEKDRDGYTF. The CDR3 nucleotides are TGTGCCAGCAGCGTAGCAGAGAAGGACAGGGATGGCTACACCTTC.

In this sample, this clone turned up a few times. The V call is TRBV5-1, the J call TRBJ2-1; 10 positions agree with TRBD2. The CDR3 has 17 amino acids. V shed 0 bases, J shed 7 bases, and the junction held 10 bases outside the gene matches. The V gene's germline CDR1 is SGHRS and CDR2 YFSETQ. The CDR3 sequence: CASSLAGSGGAGNEQFF. DNA of the CDR3: TGCGCCAGCAGCTTGGCCGGAAGCGGGGGGGCCGGTAATGAGCAGTTCTTC.

The chain combines TRBV5-4 with TRBJ2-2, with a possible D match to TRBD2 (5 bases). CDR3 length: 14 residues. The germline V gene encodes CDR1 SGHNT and CDR2 YYREEE (reference sequence). V dropped 2 bases and J dropped 7 bases, with 12 bases sitting between them. Written as DNA, the CDR3 is TGTGCCAGCAGCTTCCGGGATCAAAACGGGGAGCTGTTTTTT. Residues: CASSFRDQNGELFF.

This clone has a handful of counts. The chain is built from TRBV9 and TRBJ2-3, with 11 positions matching TRBD2. With V trimmed by 0 bases and J by 2 bases, 5 bases remained unmatched. CDR1 is SGDLS and CDR2 is YYNGEE in the germline V gene. The CDR3 consists of 17 residues. The CDR3 nucleotides read TGTGCCAGCAGCGTAGAGGCTAGCGGGGGGCCCACAGATACGCAGTATTTT. This sequence encodes CASSVEASGGPTDTQYF.

V gene TRBV4-3 combines with J gene TRBJ1-4; D is uncertain. The CDR3 has 12 amino acids. Trimming took 1 base from V and 8 from J, leaving 5 bases between them. Germline V gene data show CDR1 as LGHNA and CDR2 as YSLEER. This chain's CDR3 is CASSQAGEKLFF. Written as DNA, the CDR3 is TGCGCCAGCAGCCAAGCGGGGGAAAAACTGTTTTTT.

A note on this clone: In the same sample, other DNA sequences code for this CDR3. The chain recombines TRBV18 with TRBJ1-5, with TRBD1 as a possible D gene (5 bases). Trimming stripped 0 bases from V and 2 bases from J, with 11 bases between. Germline loops: CDR1 KGHSH, CDR2 LQKENI. CDR3 size: 16 residues. This CDR3 reads CASSPPGREGNQPQHF. The CDR3 nucleotides read TGTGCCAGCTCACCACCCGGCAGGGAGGGCAATCAGCCCCAGCATTTT.

This clone was counted only a few times. The rearrangement joins TRBV7-9 to TRBJ2-1; D is uncertain. Per the germline V gene, CDR1 is SEHNR and CDR2 is FQNEAQ (reference sequence). Trimming shortened V by 2 bases and J by 8 bases, and 7 bases separated the two germline ends. The CDR3 is 12 amino acids. The CDR3 sequence is CASSLIADEQFF. The CDR3 nucleotides are TGTGCCAGCAGCTTAATTGCGGATGAGCAGTTCTTC.

CDR3: CASSQDLAENYGYTF. The CDR3, as DNA: TGCGCCAGCAGCCAAGATTTGGCAGAAAACTATGGCTACACCTTC. V usage is TRBV4-3 and J usage is TRBJ1-2, with no clear D. Germline assignment: CDR1 LGHNA and CDR2 YSLEER. Deletions cut 0 bases from V and 2 bases from J, with 10 bases between. The length of the CDR3 is 15 residues.

This clone was counted only a few times. The V gene is TRBV11-3, the J gene TRBJ1-3, with D hard to call. Trimming took 8 bases from V and 4 from J, leaving 9 bases between them. This CDR3 region has 12 residues. CDR1 is SGHNT and CDR2 is YENEEA in the germline V gene. CDR3 in amino acids: CASGAPGNTIYF. The CDR3 DNA follows: TGTGCCAGCGGAGCTCCCGGAAACACCATATATTTT.